These 10 T cell receptor beta chains originate from one sample sequenced in a study of cytomegalovirus exposure and HLA in healthy donors listed by TCRdb under 2017. The library relied on the immunoSEQ multiplex PCR assay. A mixture of 60 forward primers for TCR Vbeta segments and 13 reverse primers for TCR Jbeta segments was used in the multiplex PCR. Entries here come from immuneACCESS through TCRdb and include only in-frame sequences with V and J called. Some clones fail to appear in such tables; in the studies checked, an unresolved V gene covers under half of the shortfall, and the cause of the remainder is unknown. Recorded for this sample are more than 150,000 clones; 65% to 85% of them occurred a single time. The ten largest clones add up to under 9% of the sample. The sequenced material came from PBMCs. All receptors derive from a middle-aged woman in good health and CMV-seropositive.

V gene TRBV18 combines with J gene TRBJ2-3; possible D gene TRBD1, 6 bases. CDR1 is KGHSH, CDR2 LQKENI, per germline. The CDR3 spans 15 residues. The V end lost 8 bases, the J end lost 1 base, and 16 bases lay between the germline ends. The CDR3 bases are TGTGCCAGCGACCTAATACAGGGTGGCACAGATACGCAGTATTTT. The encoded protein is CASDLIQGGTDTQYF. The variable domain in full, with the rest retrieved from reference TRBV18 and TRBJ2-3, is NAGVMQNPRHLVRRRGQEARLRCSPMKGHSHVYWYRQLPEEGLKFMVYLQKENIIDESGMPKERFSAEFPKEGPSILRIQQVVRGDSAAYFCASDLIQGGTDTQYFGPGTRLTVL.

A note on this clone: One end of the junction varies from germline; a read error may be responsible. The chain couples TRBV28 to TRBJ2-6; possible D gene TRBD1, 5 bases. This CDR3 spans 15 amino acids. Germline V gene data show CDR1 as MDHEN and CDR2 as SYDVKM. CDR3 sequence: CASKRLSSGANGLTF. The CDR3 bases are TGTGCCAGCAAGCGCTTAAGCTCTGGGGCCAACGGCCTGACTTTC.

The chain uses TRBV9 and TRBJ1-6, with TRBD1 as a possible D gene (5 bases). CDR3 length: 15 amino acids. V was cut by 2 bases and J by 7 bases, with 13 bases left in between. CDR1 is SGDLS, CDR2 YYNGEE, per germline. CDR3 in amino acids: CASSVQGSRNSPLHF. The CDR3 DNA sequence: TGTGCCAGCAGCGTCCAGGGATCAAGGAATTCACCCCTCCACTTT.

This sequence joins TRBV19 and TRBJ2-2; maybe TRBD1 (6 bases). Trimming pared 3 bases from V and 5 bases from J, leaving 10 bases between. This CDR3 spans 14 amino acids. Per germline, CDR1 LNHDA and CDR2 SQIVND (reference sequence). CDR3 sequence reads: CASSIIQGTGELFF. For the CDR3, the DNA is TGTGCCAGTAGTATCATTCAGGGGACCGGGGAGCTGTTTTTT. The full variable domain, in which reference TRBV19 and TRBJ2-2 provide the parts outside the CDR3, is DGGITQSPKYLFRKEGQNVTLSCEQNLNHDAMYWYRQDPGQGLRLIYYSQIVNDFQKGDIAEGYSVSREKKESFPLTVTSAQKNPTAFYLCASSIIQGTGELFFGEGSRLTVL.

The chain couples TRBV19 to TRBJ1-1; possibly TRBD1 for D (6 bases). The germline CDR1 and CDR2 sequences are LNHDA and SQIVND (reference sequence). The CDR3 covers 15 residues. Trimming stripped 7 bases from V and 1 base from J, with 16 bases between. DNA of the CDR3: TGTGCCAGTAAGCGGGACACCCTTGGGAACACTGAAGCTTTCTTT. Translated, it gives CASKRDTLGNTEAFF.

J is TRBJ2-1 and V is TRBV9; the D gene is possibly TRBD1 (5 bases). With 4 bases removed from V and 6 bases from J, the gap between germline ends came to 14 bases. Germline assignment: CDR1 SGDLS and CDR2 YYNGEE. The CDR3 covers 14 residues. CDR3 loop: CASSPRQLLNEQFF. Here the CDR3 DNA reads TGTGCCAGCAGCCCCCGACAGCTTCTCAATGAGCAGTTCTTC.

This clone was seen only once. Written as DNA, the CDR3 is TGTGCCAGCAGCTTAACAGGGTACACTGAAGCTTTCTTT. Protein: CASSLTGYTEAFF. The V and J genes are TRBV7-2 and TRBJ1-1; tentatively, D is TRBD1 (6 bases). The ends were cut back, 2 bases at V and 3 bases at J, with 7 bases in the middle. Per germline, CDR1 SGHTA and CDR2 FQGNSA. This CDR3 region has 13 residues.

J is TRBJ1-6 and V is TRBV30, with D possibly being TRBD1 (5 bases). Germline V gene lookup returns CDR1 GTSNPN and CDR2 SVGIG (reference sequence). V lost 2 bases to trimming and J lost 6 bases, with 11 bases between them. The CDR3 is made up of 14 amino acids. CDR3 region: CAWSLDRFNSPLHF. The CDR3 nucleotides are TGTGCCTGGAGTCTTGACAGATTTAATTCACCCCTCCACTTT.

The chain couples TRBV5-5 to TRBJ2-2; 8 nucleotides align to TRBD2. V lost 4 bases to trimming and J lost 5 bases; unmatched junction nucleotides: 10. The CDR3 runs 16 residues. Germline loops: CDR1 SGHKS, CDR2 YYEKEE (reference sequence). The CDR3 DNA is TGTGCCAGCAGCCTGGGACTAGTCGGACCAACCGGGGAGCTGTTTTTT. As protein: CASSLGLVGPTGELFF.

V gene TRBV4-1 combines with J gene TRBJ1-1, with D perhaps TRBD1 (6 bases). The V end was cut by 1 base, the J end by 0 bases, with 12 bases between. The CDR3 loop spans 16 amino acids. Germline CDR1 reads MGHRA; CDR2 reads YSYEKL. CDR3: CASSQGGGTVNTEAFF. The CDR3 DNA is TGCGCCAGCAGCCAAGGGGGGGGCACGGTGAACACTGAAGCTTTCTTT.